The entry below describes one TCR beta chain. Its target is unknown. The entry originates in a study of blood T cells in healthy people across ages. Study findings and constraints: Estimates of total diversity, which came from one million sequenced T cells, were considered to be underestimates.

Total RNA, at least 6 micrograms per sample, came from PBMCs. This CDR3 region has 11 residues. CDR1 is SQVTM, CDR2 ANQGSEA, per germline. Trimming took 7 bases from V and 1 from J, leaving 7 bases between them. PCR was performed a second time for about 7 to 11 cycles using a sample-barcoded 5' primer and a J-beta primer mix. TCRdb re-called the 5' RACE reads through MiXCR, storing one row per CDR3 protein. Found here are 600,000 to 850,000 distinct CDR3 sequences, 43% of them singletons; the top ten hold around 20%. The rearrangement uses TRBV29-1 and TRBJ1-2, with no clear D. The receptor comes from an older woman in good health. Input material: blood. CDR3 region: CSATHNYGYTF. CDR3 in DNA: TGCAGCGCTACACATAACTATGGCTACACCTTC.